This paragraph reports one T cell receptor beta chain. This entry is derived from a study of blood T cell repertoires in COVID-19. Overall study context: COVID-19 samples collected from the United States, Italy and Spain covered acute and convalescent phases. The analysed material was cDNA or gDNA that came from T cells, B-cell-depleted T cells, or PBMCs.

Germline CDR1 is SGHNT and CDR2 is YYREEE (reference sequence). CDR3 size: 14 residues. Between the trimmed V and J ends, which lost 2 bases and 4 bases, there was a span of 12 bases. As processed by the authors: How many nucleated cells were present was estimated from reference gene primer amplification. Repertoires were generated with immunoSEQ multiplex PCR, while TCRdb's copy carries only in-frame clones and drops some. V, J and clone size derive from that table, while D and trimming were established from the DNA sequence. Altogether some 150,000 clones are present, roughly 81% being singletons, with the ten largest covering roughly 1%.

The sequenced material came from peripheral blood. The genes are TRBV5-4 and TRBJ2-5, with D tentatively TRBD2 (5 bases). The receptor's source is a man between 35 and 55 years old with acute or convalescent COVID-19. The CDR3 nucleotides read TGTGCCAGCAGCTTATCCGGGGTGCGAGAGACCCAGTACTTC. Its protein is CASSLSGVRETQYF.